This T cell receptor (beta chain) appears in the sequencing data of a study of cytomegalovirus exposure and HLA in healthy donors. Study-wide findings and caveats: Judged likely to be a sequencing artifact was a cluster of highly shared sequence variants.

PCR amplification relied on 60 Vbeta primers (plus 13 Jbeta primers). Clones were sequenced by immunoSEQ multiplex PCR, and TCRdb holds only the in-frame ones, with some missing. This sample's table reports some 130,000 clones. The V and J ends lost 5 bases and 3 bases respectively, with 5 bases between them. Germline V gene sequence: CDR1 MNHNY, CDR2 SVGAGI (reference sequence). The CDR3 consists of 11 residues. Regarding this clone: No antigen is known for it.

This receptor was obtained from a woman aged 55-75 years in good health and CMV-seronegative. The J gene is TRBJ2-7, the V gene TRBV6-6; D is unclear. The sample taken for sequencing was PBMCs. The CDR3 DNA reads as TGTGCCAGCAGTACGGTCTACGAGCAGTACTTC. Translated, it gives CASSTVYEQYF.